The clone carrying this TCR beta chain occurred a few times. Its target is not known. The TCR cDNA carried a universal primer site and UMIs from 5'RACE template switching. TCRdb reanalysed the 5' RACE reads using MiXCR and keeps one entry per CDR3 protein. This sample carries 150,000 to 200,000 distinct CDR3 sequences, 9.3% of them seen once, and the ten largest clones take roughly a third. CDR1 MNHEY and CDR2 SMNVEV come from the germline V gene (reference sequence). Trimming shortened V by 4 bases and J by 0 bases, and 11 bases separated the two germline ends. The CDR3 totals 15 residues. These data come from a study of T cells after yellow fever vaccination. Whole-study findings and limits: Bulk-population clonotypes that are abundant could appear as contaminants in FACS-sorted repertoires. Reappearance after the booster was observed for most primary-vaccination clones (around 96% CD4, over 70% CD8). Weaker, the secondary response had a peak occurring faster, on day 5 versus 15.

The chain uses TRBV27 and TRBJ2-3; D possibly corresponds to TRBD2 (5 bases). The clonotype was recovered from a man between 18 and 29 years old who received the YFV17D yellow fever vaccine. The sequencing used CD8+ T cells sorted from PBMCs, collected 45 days after the yellow fever booster vaccination. DNA of the CDR3: TGTGCCAGCAGTTCCCCCGCGGGTAGCACAGATACGCAGTATTTT. This encodes CASSSPAGSTDTQYF.